This T cell receptor (beta chain) emerged from a study of cytomegalovirus exposure and HLA in healthy donors. Study outcomes and limitations: On later analysis, the bulk of CMV-associated TCR beta chains appeared to be HLA-restricted.

Germline CDR1 reads SGHAT; CDR2 reads FQNNGV. CDR3 length equals 15 residues. V lost 4 bases, J lost 9 bases, and 9 bases stayed unmatched. Primers included in the PCR were 60 Vbeta and 13 Jbeta primers. Generated by immunoSEQ multiplex PCR, the TCRdb table keeps only in-frame clones and is missing some. The sample consists of under 200,000 clones, 75% to 85% of them appearing once. A word on this clone: The antigen remains undetermined.

The genes are TRBV11-2 and TRBJ2-1; 10 nucleotides line up with TRBD2. The sample comprised PBMCs. This receptor was taken from a woman between 45 and 65 years old in good health and CMV-seronegative. CDR3 nucleotide sequence: TGTGCCAGCAGCTATACTAGCGGGATTGGTGGTGAGCAGTTCTTC. Its translation is CASSYTSGIGGEQFF. The full variable domain, rest sourced from reference TRBV11-2 and TRBJ2-1, is EAGVAQSPRYKIIEKRQSVAFWCNPISGHATLYWYQQILGQGPKLLIQFQNNGVVDDSQLPKDRFSAERLKGVDSTLKIQPAKLEDSAVYLCASSYTSGIGGEQFFGPGTRLTVL.